The 24 T cell receptor beta chains listed next were all sequenced from one sample in a study of Graves' ophthalmopathy and Graves' hyperthyroidism. The study amplified TCR beta CDR3 regions using RNA transcripts. An opening RT-PCR round employed HTBI primers and preceded a second-round multiplex PCR. One entry per CDR3 protein, called by TCRdb with MiXCR from the multiplex PCR reads. This sample yields a few hundred thousand distinct CDR3 sequences, of which about 18% are seen a single time; about 2.4% belongs to the top ten. Material: peripheral blood. All receptors come from an adult woman with stable Graves' hyperthyroidism.

A single count supports this clonotype. The chain links TRBV11-2 to TRBJ1-1; tentative D call: TRBD1 (6 bases). Germline V gene sequence: CDR1 SGHAT, CDR2 FQNNGV. V was trimmed by 4 bases and J by 5 bases, leaving 17 bases between them. This CDR3 spans 15 amino acids. The CDR3 nucleotides read TGTGCCAGCAGCTCTAGGTCGGGGGCTAAAACTGAAGCTTTCTTT. It specifies CASSSRSGAKTEAFF.

This clonotype was seen many times. The V gene is TRBV4-1, the J gene TRBJ1-1, with D tentatively TRBD1 (5 bases). The CDR3 sequence is 15 residues long. Looked up from germline, CDR1 is MGHRA and CDR2 is YSYEKL. V lost 0 bases to trimming and J lost 3 bases, with 11 bases between them. The CDR3: CASSQERQLDTEAFF. The CDR3 DNA reads TGCGCCAGCAGCCAAGAAAGACAGCTAGACACTGAAGCTTTCTTT.

The table lists this clonotype with a few counts. A much larger clone is a single base away; this may be a read error. The chain has TRBV29-1 and TRBJ1-1; D might be TRBD1 (5 bases). The CDR3 consists of 11 residues. Germline CDR1 and CDR2: SQVTM and ANQGSEA. Trimming shortened V by 4 bases and J by 4 bases, and 7 bases separated the two germline ends. The CDR3 sequence is CSVGGVTEAFF. The CDR3 nucleotides read TGCAGCGTTGGGGGGGTCACTGAAGCTTTCTTT.

Concerning this clonotype itself: Since no conserved phenylalanine or tryptophan closes the CDR3, a read error is the likely cause. This rearrangement joins TRBV6-1 to TRBJ2-7, with a weak D call TRBD2 (5 bases). Germline V CDR1 and CDR2: MNHNS, SASEGT. The V end lost 6 bases, the J end lost 3 bases, and 18 bases lay between the germline ends. CDR3 length: 15 residues. The CDR3 region has the DNA TGTGCCAGCAGACCCCCCGCGGAGGACCACTACGAGCAGTACTAC. This sequence encodes CASRPPAEDHYEQYY.

Many counts were recorded for this clonotype. The chain joins TRBV20-1 to TRBJ1-5; possible D gene TRBD1, 5 bases. Trimming took 1 base from V and 0 from J, leaving 19 bases between them. There are 18 residues in the CDR3. CDR1 is DFQATT and CDR2 is SNEGSKA in the germline V gene (reference sequence). The CDR3 loop reads CSARVGGVGRNSNQPQHF. CDR3 nucleotide sequence: TGCAGTGCTAGAGTGGGGGGGGTGGGCAGAAATAGCAATCAGCCCCAGCATTTT.

This clonotype was picked up many times. The V call is TRBV5-6, the J call TRBJ2-4; D is ambiguous. With 2 bases removed from V and 3 bases from J, the gap between germline ends came to 12 bases. Germline-derived CDR1 and CDR2 are SGHDT and YYEEEE. This CDR3 has 15 residues. CDR3 region: CASSFRQIGKNIQYF. The CDR3, as DNA: TGTGCCAGCAGCTTTCGGCAGATCGGCAAAAACATTCAGTACTTC.

This clonotype was detected many times. The rearrangement joins TRBV28 to TRBJ2-7; the match to TRBD1 covers 8 bases. V lost 4 bases and J lost 0; bases outside the gene matches: 14. The germline V gene encodes CDR1 MDHEN and CDR2 SYDVKM. The CDR3 totals 18 residues. CDR3 region: CASSSSGTGNTFSYEQYF. The CDR3 DNA is TGTGCCAGCAGTTCATCCGGGACAGGCAATACTTTCTCCTACGAGCAGTACTTC.

The CDR3 here is CAWSVPRTSNQPQHF. CDR3 DNA: TGTGCCTGGAGTGTACCCCGGACTAGCAATCAGCCCCAGCATTTT. The chain uses TRBV30 and TRBJ1-5, with D hard to call. The CDR3 is made up of 15 amino acids. The V end lost 0 bases, the J end lost 0 bases, and 9 bases lay between the germline ends. Germline lookup yields CDR1 GTSNPN and CDR2 SVGIG (reference sequence).

This clonotype has ten or more counts. The genes are TRBV27 and TRBJ2-5; 8 bases agree with TRBD2. The germline V gene encodes CDR1 MNHEY and CDR2 SMNVEV (reference sequence). The trim removed 3 bases at V and 7 bases at J, leaving 10 bases unmatched. The CDR3 has 15 amino acids. CDR3 region: CASSFGEAGVGTQYF. CDR3 nucleotides: TGTGCCAGCAGTTTTGGAGAAGCGGGAGTTGGGACCCAGTACTTC.

This clonotype was recorded at least ten times. This chain links TRBV6-1 with TRBJ2-5, with D unclear. V was clipped by 6 bases and J by 2 bases, with 10 bases between them. CDR3 size: 13 residues. The germline CDR1 and CDR2 sequences are MNHNS and SASEGT. CDR3 nucleotides: TGTGCCAGCAGAGCCGGAATTCAAGAGACCCAGTACTTC. This encodes CASRAGIQETQYF.

This clonotype was counted ten times or more. This rearrangement joins TRBV20-1 to TRBJ1-2; D is unclear. V lost 6 bases and J 2 bases, leaving 25 bases between the germline ends. Germline CDR1 reads DFQATT; CDR2 reads SNEGSKA (reference sequence). The CDR3 is made up of 17 amino acids. The CDR3 loop is CSAQDGLSIAGNYGYTF. DNA of the CDR3: TGCAGTGCCCAGGACGGACTTAGCATCGCCGGCAACTATGGCTACACCTTC.

This clonotype was detected ten times or more. V and J are TRBV27 and TRBJ2-7; 8 nucleotides agree with TRBD2. CDR1 and CDR2 (germline): MNHEY, SMNVEV (reference sequence). The CDR3 is 14 residues long. V gave up 3 bases and J gave up 5 bases; unmatched junction bases: 6. CDR3 in amino acids: CASSLVAGWNEQYF. Here the CDR3 DNA reads TGTGCCAGCAGTTTGGTAGCGGGGTGGAACGAGCAGTACTTC.

Of note for this clonotype: At one end, the junction sequence differs from germline, possibly due to a read error. The chain links TRBV12-5 to TRBJ2-5; D remains ambiguous. CDR1 LGHNT and CDR2 FRNRAP come from the germline V gene. CDR3 length: 16 residues. The DNA for the CDR3 is TGTGCTAGCGGTTTGGCACTGCATAGGAGTGGGGAGACCCAGTACTTC. This sequence encodes CASGLALHRSGETQYF.

This clonotype was seen repeatedly, ten times or more. The genes are TRBV7-2 and TRBJ2-5; possibly TRBD2 for D (6 bases). Per germline, CDR1 SGHTA and CDR2 FQGNSA. The length of the CDR3 is 14 residues. V dropped 5 bases and J dropped 7 bases, with 17 bases sitting between them. Written as DNA, the CDR3 is TGTGCCAGCAGCCTCGGGAGAGCAAGATGGACCCAGTACTTC. Encoded protein: CASSLGRARWTQYF. The variable domain in full, with the rest retrieved from reference TRBV7-2 and TRBJ2-5, is GAGVSQSPSNKVTEKGKDVELRCDPISGHTALYWYRQSLGQGLEFLIYFQGNSAPDKSGLPSDRFSAERTGGSVSTLTIQRTQQEDSAVYLCASSLGRARWTQYFGPGTRLLVL.

V usage is TRBV4-1 and J usage is TRBJ1-6, with D possibly TRBD1 on 5 matching bases. The CDR3 totals 15 residues. Germline CDR1 is MGHRA and CDR2 is YSYEKL. V lost 4 bases, J lost 7 bases, and 14 bases lay in between. The CDR3 DNA follows: TGCGCCAGCAGCCCGCCGGGGGAATTGAATTCACCCCTCCACTTT. Its protein product is CASSPPGELNSPLHF.

This clonotype was counted at least ten times. Here the CDR3 reads CASSQEVGQDEETQYF. The CDR3 DNA follows: TGTGCCAGCAGCCAAGAAGTGGGACAGGACGAAGAGACCCAGTACTTC. The chain joins TRBV3-1 to TRBJ2-5; 8 bases align to TRBD1. The CDR3 is made up of 16 amino acids. CDR1 is LGHDT, CDR2 YNNKEL, per germline (reference sequence). V shed 0 bases and J 3 bases; nucleotides not matched to a gene: 6.

The chain couples TRBV7-2 to TRBJ2-7, with a tentative D call TRBD2 (6 bases). Trimming took off 5 bases at V and 4 bases at J, with 18 bases between the two ends. The CDR3 totals 15 residues. Per the germline V gene, CDR1 is SGHTA and CDR2 is FQGNSA. Written as DNA, the CDR3 is TGTGCCAGCAGCGTTATCTCCACCGGGGGTTACGAGCAGTACTTC. Its protein is CASSVISTGGYEQYF.

This clonotype was counted a few times. The rearrangement joins TRBV28 to TRBJ2-4, with a weak D call TRBD2 (5 bases). Germline V gene sequence: CDR1 MDHEN, CDR2 SYDVKM. The ends were cut back, 5 bases at V and 6 bases at J, with 23 bases in the middle. The CDR3 is 17 residues long. CDR3: CASSTRTRARARNIQYF. The CDR3, as DNA: TGTGCCAGCAGTACCCGGACCCGGGCGAGGGCAAGAAACATTCAGTACTTC. Full variable domain (outside the CDR3, taken from reference TRBV28 and TRBJ2-4): DVKVTQSSRYLVKRTGEKVFLECVQDMDHENMFWYRQDPGLGLRLIYFSYDVKMKEKGDIPEGYSVSREKKERFSLILESASTNQTSMYLCASSTRTRARARNIQYFGAGTRLSVL.

The sample holds many counts of this clonotype. V usage is TRBV7-8 and J usage is TRBJ2-7; 12 nucleotides agree with TRBD2. CDR3 length: 14 residues. Germline V gene data show CDR1 as SGHVS and CDR2 as FQNEAQ. Trimming cost V 4 bases and J 3 bases; bases outside gene matches: 1. The CDR3 here is CASSSSGRVYEQYF. The DNA for the CDR3 is TGTGCCAGCAGCTCTAGCGGGAGGGTCTACGAGCAGTACTTC. Complete variable domain (other parts from reference TRBV7-8 and TRBJ2-7): GAGVSQSPRYKVAKRGQDVALRCDPISGHVSLFWYQQALGQGPEFLTYFQNEAQLDKSGLPSDRFFAERPEGSVSTLKIQRTQQEDSAVYLCASSSSGRVYEQYFGPGTRLTVT.

The chain employs TRBV20-1 and TRBJ1-3; weak D call: TRBD1 (5 bases). V gave up 5 bases and J gave up 0 bases, with 11 bases separating them. Germline-derived CDR1 and CDR2 are DFQATT and SNEGSKA (reference sequence). The CDR3 loop spans 14 amino acids. The CDR3 bases are TGCAGTGCTGAGGGGACTCTCTCTGGAAACACCATATATTTT. Encoded protein: CSAEGTLSGNTIYF.

At least ten counts were recorded for this clonotype. The chain is built from TRBV27 and TRBJ2-7; tentative D call: TRBD1 (6 bases). Per the germline V gene, CDR1 is MNHEY and CDR2 is SMNVEV (reference sequence). Trimming took off 5 bases at V and 1 base at J, with 9 bases between the two ends. The CDR3 consists of 13 residues. This chain's CDR3 is CASSRTDSYEQYF. Here the CDR3 DNA reads TGTGCCAGCAGTCGGACAGATTCCTACGAGCAGTACTTC.

This clonotype was counted only a few times. J is TRBJ1-1 and V is TRBV3-1; D uncertain. In germline, CDR1 is LGHDT, CDR2 YNNKEL (reference sequence). This CDR3 has 12 amino acids. Deletions cut 1 base from V and 7 bases from J, with 7 bases between. The CDR3 nucleotides are TGTGCCAGCAGCCAAGGACGTAATGAAGCTTTCTTT. The encoded protein is CASSQGRNEAFF.

Many counts were recorded for this clonotype. The V call is TRBV27, the J call TRBJ1-1, with 7 positions matching TRBD1. The trim removed 2 bases at V and 1 base at J, leaving 1 base unmatched. Germline CDR1 MNHEY, CDR2 SMNVEV (reference sequence). CDR3 length equals 14 residues. For the CDR3, the DNA is TGTGCCAGCAGTTTACACAGGGGGAACACTGAAGCTTTCTTT. Amino acid sequence: CASSLHRGNTEAFF.

The sample holds many counts of this clonotype. The chain couples TRBV7-2 to TRBJ1-5; D call uncertain. CDR1 SGHTA and CDR2 FQGNSA come from the germline V gene. This CDR3 has 13 amino acids. V gave up 2 bases and J gave up 4 bases, with 6 bases separating them. As DNA, the CDR3 is TGTGCCAGCAGCTTAAGTTGGAATCAGCCCCAGCATTTT. It is translated as CASSLSWNQPQHF.